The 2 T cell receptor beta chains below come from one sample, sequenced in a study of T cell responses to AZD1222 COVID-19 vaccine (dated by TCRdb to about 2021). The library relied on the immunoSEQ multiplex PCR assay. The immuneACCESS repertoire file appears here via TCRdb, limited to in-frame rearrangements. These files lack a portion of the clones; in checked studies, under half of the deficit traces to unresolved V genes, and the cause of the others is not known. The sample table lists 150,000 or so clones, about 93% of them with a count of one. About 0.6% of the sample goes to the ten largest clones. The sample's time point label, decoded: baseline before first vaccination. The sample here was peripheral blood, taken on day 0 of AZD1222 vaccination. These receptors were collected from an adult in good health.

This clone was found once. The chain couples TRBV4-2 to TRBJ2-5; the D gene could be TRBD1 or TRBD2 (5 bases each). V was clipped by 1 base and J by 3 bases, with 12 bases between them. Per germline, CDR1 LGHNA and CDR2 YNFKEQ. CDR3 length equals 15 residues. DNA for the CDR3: TGTGCCAGCAGCCAAGGGCCCGGGGACGAAGAGACCCAGTACTTC. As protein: CASSQGPGDEETQYF.

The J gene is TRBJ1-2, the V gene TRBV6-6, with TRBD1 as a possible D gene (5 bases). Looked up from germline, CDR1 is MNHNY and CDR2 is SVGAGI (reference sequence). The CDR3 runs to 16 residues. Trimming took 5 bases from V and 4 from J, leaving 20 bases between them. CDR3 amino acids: CASSRLTVGTSYGYTF. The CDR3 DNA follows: TGTGCCAGCAGTCGACTTACCGTTGGGACGTCCTATGGCTACACCTTC.